The 27 T cell receptor beta chains reported below all come from one sample, sequenced in a study of T cell repertoires in cytomegalovirus infection. Each CDR3 protein gets one entry after TCRdb re-called the reads with MiXCR. The sample holds some 160,000 distinct CDR3 sequences; 17% are singletons and the top ten take approximately 19%. The sample taken for sequencing was CD8+ T cells from PBMCs. The source is a human donor in good health (CMV status not recorded). Some clones in this sample may be carry-over from other donors' samples.

This clonotype has just a few counts. This rearrangement joins TRBV6-6 to TRBJ1-5, with D maybe TRBD1 (5 bases). CDR3 length equals 15 residues. Between the trimmed V and J ends, which lost 2 bases and 3 bases, there was a span of 11 bases. Germline V gene sequence: CDR1 MNHNY, CDR2 SVGAGI (reference sequence). The chain's CDR3 is CASSYGRQINQPQHF. CDR3 coding DNA: TGTGCCAGCAGTTACGGTAGACAGATCAATCAGCCCCAGCATTTT.

This clonotype was found a few times. This chain links TRBV2 with TRBJ2-7; D call uncertain. The germline gives CDR1 SNHLY, CDR2 FYNNEI. V lost 8 bases, J lost 4 bases, and 6 bases lay in between. The CDR3 loop spans 10 amino acids. CDR3 residues: CASGVYEQYF. In DNA, the CDR3 is TGTGCCAGCGGGGTTTACGAGCAGTACTTC.

The chain is built from TRBV11-2 and TRBJ2-2; tentative D call: TRBD1 (5 bases). From germline, CDR1 is SGHAT and CDR2 FQNNGV. This CDR3 has 18 residues. Trimming stripped 2 bases from V and 0 bases from J, with 16 bases between. The CDR3, as DNA: TGTGCCAGCAGCTTATTTTCCCGGACAACACCGAACACCGGGGAGCTGTTTTTT. Translating it yields CASSLFSRTTPNTGELFF.

The chain combines TRBV6-6 with TRBJ2-4; TRBD2 aligns across 7 bases. The CDR3 loop spans 16 amino acids. Germline V lookup: CDR1 MNHNY, CDR2 SVGAGI (reference sequence). The J segment lost 10 bases and the V segment lost 8 bases, leaving 20 bases of the junction unmatched. CDR3 protein: CASWLSGGYRKGIQYF. The CDR3 coding sequence is TGTGCCAGCTGGTTGTCGGGGGGTTATAGAAAGGGTATTCAGTACTTC.

In this sample, this clonotype turned up a few times. This rearrangement joins TRBV12-3 or TRBV12-4 to TRBJ2-7, with D possibly being TRBD2 (6 bases). With 5 bases removed from V and 7 bases from J, the gap between germline ends came to 12 bases. The CDR3 loop spans 12 amino acids. The CDR3 DNA sequence: TGTGCCAGCAGTCCCTGGGGGAGGGAGCAGTACTTC. Protein: CASSPWGREQYF.

V and J are TRBV20-1 and TRBJ1-2; TRBD1 agrees at 7 bases. The CDR3 loop spans 13 amino acids. Germline assignment: CDR1 DFQATT and CDR2 SNEGSKA (reference sequence). Trimming removed 3 bases from V and 3 bases from J; junction bases left unmatched: 4. The CDR3 nucleotides are TGCAGTGCTAGGACAGGGTGGGACTATGGCTACACCTTC. It is translated as CSARTGWDYGYTF.

This clonotype was detected a few times. This rearrangement joins TRBV7-6 to TRBJ2-7; D might be TRBD1 or TRBD2, each matching 6 bases. Deletions cut 5 bases from V and 0 bases from J, with 17 bases between. CDR3 length: 16 residues. The germline V gene has CDR1 SGHVS and CDR2 FNYEAQ. CDR3 bases: TGTGCCAGCAGCCAGGAGTGGGGGGCCCTCTCCTACGAGCAGTACTTC. Protein: CASSQEWGALSYEQYF.

This clonotype was detected only a few times. V is TRBV3-1 and J is TRBJ2-6; D is unresolved. The CDR3 spans 17 residues. Deletions cut 0 bases from V and 0 bases from J, with 9 bases between. CDR1 is LGHDT and CDR2 is YNNKEL in the germline V gene (reference sequence). CDR3 DNA sequence: TGTGCCAGCAGCCAAGATCCCCAGTACTCTGGGGCCAACGTCCTGACTTTC. Amino acids: CASSQDPQYSGANVLTF.

The sample holds a few counts of this clonotype. V and J are TRBV7-6 and TRBJ2-2, with a weak D call TRBD2 (6 bases). Germline V gives CDR1 SGHVS, CDR2 FNYEAQ. The CDR3 totals 17 residues. V was cut by 5 bases and J by 2 bases, with 18 bases left in between. In DNA, the CDR3 is TGTGCCAGCAGCCCGGAGGGATCTGGGCCCAACACCGGGGAGCTGTTTTTT. Protein product: CASSPEGSGPNTGELFF. Full variable domain (missing parts from reference TRBV7-6 and TRBJ2-2): GAGVSQSPRYKVTKRGQDVALRCDPISGHVSLYWYRQALGQGPEFLTYFNYEAQQDKSGLPNDRFSAERPEGSISTLTIQRTEQRDSAMYRCASSPEGSGPNTGELFFGEGSRLTVL.

This rearrangement joins TRBV7-8 to TRBJ1-2; no clear D. Deletions cut 7 bases from V and 4 bases from J, with 19 bases between. Germline CDR1 and CDR2: SGHVS and FQNEAQ. The CDR3 is made up of 15 amino acids. CDR3 sequence reads: CASNHPRLFGYGYTF. The DNA for the CDR3 is TGTGCCAGCAACCACCCGAGGTTATTCGGCTATGGCTACACCTTC.

The rearrangement joins TRBV29-1 to TRBJ1-1; no definite D call. CDR1 and CDR2 (germline): SQVTM, ANQGSEA. V lost 5 bases and J 6 bases, leaving 10 bases between the germline ends. This CDR3 region has 11 residues. The CDR3 sequence is CSVWIGAEAFF. Written as DNA, the CDR3 is TGCAGCGTTTGGATTGGGGCTGAAGCTTTCTTT. The complete variable domain, with remaining parts taken from reference TRBV29-1 and TRBJ1-1, reads SAVISQKPSRDICQRGTSLTIQCQVDSQVTMMFWYRQQPGQSLTLIATANQGSEATYESGFVIDKFPISRPNLTFSTLTVSNMSPEDSSIYLCSVWIGAEAFFGQGTRLTVV.

The chain carries TRBV14 and TRBJ1-2; no clear D gene. The V gene lost 0 bases and the J gene lost 8 bases, with 13 bases spanning the gap. The germline V gene has CDR1 SGHDN and CDR2 FVKESK. There are 14 residues in the CDR3. CDR3: CASSQDWRAGGYTF. In nucleotides, the CDR3 is TGTGCCAGCAGCCAAGATTGGCGGGCCGGGGGCTACACCTTC.

Here the CDR3 reads CASSLGTSGRASSEQYF. In DNA form, the CDR3 reads TGTGCCAGCAGCCTCGGGACTAGCGGGAGGGCCTCGAGCGAGCAGTACTTC. J is TRBJ2-7 and V is TRBV6-2 or TRBV6-3, with 16 bases aligning to TRBD2. The CDR3 covers 17 residues. Germline V lookup: CDR1 MNHEY, CDR2 SVGEGT. V lost 6 bases, J lost 6 bases, and 11 bases stayed unmatched.

The chain joins TRBV4-1 to TRBJ2-7, with D perhaps assigned TRBD1 or TRBD2 (5 bases each). V was shortened by 0 bases and J by 4 bases, with 10 bases between the two germline ends. CDR1 is MGHRA, CDR2 YSYEKL, per germline. This CDR3 is built from 14 residues. The CDR3 reads CASSQEGPTYEQYF. Here the CDR3 DNA reads TGCGCCAGCAGCCAAGAGGGACCCACTTACGAGCAGTACTTC.

This chain connects TRBV2 to TRBJ2-7; D possibly corresponds to TRBD1 (6 bases). V was shortened by 7 bases and J by 2 bases, with 15 bases between the two germline ends. The CDR3 is made up of 14 amino acids. Germline V lookup: CDR1 SNHLY, CDR2 FYNNEI. This chain's CDR3 is CASNHRDTAYEQYF. CDR3 in DNA: TGTGCCAGCAATCACCGGGACACAGCCTACGAGCAGTACTTC.

This clonotype has just a few counts. Possible read error: a much larger clone is one base away. The chain has TRBV7-2 and TRBJ2-7, with D possibly TRBD1 on 6 matching bases. The germline gives CDR1 SGHTA, CDR2 FQGNSA. Trimming shortened V by 2 bases and J by 9 bases, and 14 bases separated the two germline ends. The CDR3 extends over 13 amino acids. DNA of the CDR3: TGTGCCAGCAGCTTAAACAGGGATCGCGGGCAGTACTTC. This codes for CASSLNRDRGQYF.

V is TRBV4-3 and J is TRBJ2-5, with 9 bases aligning to TRBD2. The CDR3 is 15 amino acids. Germline assignment: CDR1 LGHNA and CDR2 YSLEER. Trimming at V came to 0 bases and at J to 5 bases, leaving 4 bases not matched to a gene. DNA of the CDR3: TGCGCCAGCAGCCAAGATGTTACTAGCGGGGAGACCCAGTACTTC. Translated: CASSQDVTSGETQYF.

This clonotype occurred a few times. The chain couples TRBV13 to TRBJ2-3, with 13 positions matching TRBD2. CDR3 length: 19 amino acids. Germline values: CDR1 PRHDT, CDR2 FYEKMQ (reference sequence). V trimming: 5 bases; J trimming: 2 bases; junction bases outside the gene matches: 13. The CDR3 bases are TGTGCCAGCAGCAATCGGGACATCGGACTAGCGGGAGCCACAGATACGCAGTATTTT. Encoded protein: CASSNRDIGLAGATDTQYF.

The J gene is TRBJ2-1, the V gene TRBV29-1, with TRBD2 matching 9 bases. The J segment lost 3 bases and the V segment lost 3 bases, leaving 6 bases of the junction unmatched. The CDR3 totals 15 residues. The germline V gene has CDR1 SQVTM and CDR2 ANQGSEA. The chain's CDR3 is CSVEFTSGHYNEQFF. The DNA for the CDR3 is TGCAGCGTTGAGTTCACTAGCGGGCACTACAATGAGCAGTTCTTC.

This clonotype occurred a few times. The rearrangement uses TRBV7-2 and TRBJ2-7, with TRBD2 as a possible D gene (5 bases). V lost 5 bases and J 3 bases, leaving 14 bases between the germline ends. This CDR3 comprises 14 residues. The germline V gene has CDR1 SGHTA and CDR2 FQGNSA. Here the CDR3 reads CASSNSGIRYEQYF. The CDR3 DNA sequence: TGTGCCAGCAGCAACTCCGGGATCCGCTACGAGCAGTACTTC.

This sequence joins TRBV7-6 and TRBJ2-2, with TRBD2 matching over 9 bases. Germline V lookup: CDR1 SGHVS, CDR2 FNYEAQ. With 5 bases clipped from V and 5 bases from J, the junction kept 6 bases outside the gene matches. This CDR3 is built from 15 residues. CDR3 sequence reads: CASSPWREGTGELFF. In DNA, the CDR3 is TGTGCCAGCAGCCCCTGGCGGGAGGGGACCGGGGAGCTGTTTTTT.

CDR3 DNA: TGTGCCAGCAGTATCCGGGACAGGGTGGTCCAAATGAACACTGAAGCTTTCTTT. Translation: CASSIRDRVVQMNTEAFF. The chain combines TRBV28 with TRBJ1-1; 9 bases fit TRBD1. The germline V gene has CDR1 MDHEN and CDR2 SYDVKM. V was clipped by 5 bases and J by 0 bases; unmatched bases: 13. CDR3 length equals 18 residues.

This rearrangement joins TRBV7-2 to TRBJ1-6, with D perhaps TRBD1 (5 bases). V shed 1 base and J shed 13 bases, with 20 bases lying between them. The CDR3 is 16 amino acids. Germline V gene sequence: CDR1 SGHTA, CDR2 FQGNSA. This CDR3 reads CASSLGGTANWEPLHF. CDR3 coding DNA: TGTGCCAGCAGCTTAGGTGGGACCGCTAATTGGGAGCCCCTCCACTTT.

The V and J genes are TRBV6-4 and TRBJ1-1; no clear D. This CDR3 is built from 13 residues. Looked up from germline, CDR1 is MRHNA and CDR2 is SNTAGT. V lost 0 bases to trimming and J lost 1 base, with 3 bases between them. This CDR3 is CASSDSENTEAFF. CDR3 sequence (DNA): TGTGCCAGCAGTGACTCAGAGAACACTGAAGCTTTCTTT.

The chain combines TRBV7-9 with TRBJ2-5, with D perhaps TRBD1 or TRBD2 (5 bases each). CDR1 and CDR2 (germline): SEHNR, FQNEAQ (reference sequence). The germline V and J ends were trimmed by 2 bases and 3 bases, with 13 bases remaining between them. The CDR3 loop spans 15 amino acids. The CDR3 DNA reads as TGTGCCAGCAGCTTATTACTCCGGGACGAAGAGACCCAGTACTTC. It is translated as CASSLLLRDEETQYF.

V gene TRBV7-2 combines with J gene TRBJ1-1; D gene uncertain. Trimming stripped 5 bases from V and 8 bases from J, with 12 bases between. Germline V gene lookup returns CDR1 SGHTA and CDR2 FQGNSA. This CDR3 contains 12 residues. Here the CDR3 reads CASSHSNGEAFF. The DNA of the CDR3 is TGTGCCAGCAGCCACAGTAATGGGGAAGCTTTCTTT.

The chain recombines TRBV7-2 with TRBJ2-7, with D perhaps assigned TRBD1 or TRBD2 (5 bases each). Trimming cost V 5 bases and J 5 bases, with 16 bases left between them. The CDR3 length is 14 residues. The V gene's germline CDR1 is SGHTA and CDR2 FQGNSA. As DNA, the CDR3 is TGTGCCAGCAGCCCCCGGGACCGATGGAACGAGCAGTACTTC. Translating it yields CASSPRDRWNEQYF.